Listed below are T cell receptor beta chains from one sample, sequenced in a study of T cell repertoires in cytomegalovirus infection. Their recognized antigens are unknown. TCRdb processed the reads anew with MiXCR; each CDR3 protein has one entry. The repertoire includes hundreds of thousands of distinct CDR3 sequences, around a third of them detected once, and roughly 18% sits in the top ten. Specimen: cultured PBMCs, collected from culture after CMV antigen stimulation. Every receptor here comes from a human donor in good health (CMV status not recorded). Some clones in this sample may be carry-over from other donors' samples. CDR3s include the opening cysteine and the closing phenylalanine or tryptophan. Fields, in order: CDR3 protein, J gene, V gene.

CDR3aa: CASSEAPQRATPDTQYF; j_gene: TRBJ2-3; v_gene: TRBV6-1
CDR3aa: CASSAEGFYNEQFF; j_gene: TRBJ2-1; v_gene: TRBV7-6
CDR3aa: CASSYTWEGQPQHF; j_gene: TRBJ1-5; v_gene: TRBV6-6
CDR3aa: CASSQVHHTGSYEQYF; j_gene: TRBJ2-7; v_gene: TRBV4-1
CDR3aa: CASSGYPYSNQPQHF; j_gene: TRBJ1-5; v_gene: TRBV11-2
CDR3aa: CASSLYNRGLGGYTF; j_gene: TRBJ1-2; v_gene: TRBV7-2
CDR3aa: CASSNRSPPNTGELFF; j_gene: TRBJ2-2; v_gene: TRBV12-3/TRBV12-4
CDR3aa: CASSTEPGTSGSFVYEQYF; j_gene: TRBJ2-7; v_gene: TRBV6-5
CDR3aa: CASSLAFRNGRTNEQFF; j_gene: TRBJ2-1; v_gene: TRBV7-8
CDR3aa: CASTAGEKLFF; j_gene: TRBJ1-4; v_gene: TRBV7-6
CDR3aa: CASSERGQGWNEQFF; j_gene: TRBJ2-1; v_gene: TRBV2
CDR3aa: CASSSGRSRGLANYNEQFF; j_gene: TRBJ2-1; v_gene: TRBV5-5
CDR3aa: CASSSSGAGREQYF; j_gene: TRBJ2-7; v_gene: TRBV7-9
CDR3aa: CASSLLPHTEAFF; j_gene: TRBJ1-1; v_gene: TRBV28
CDR3aa: CASSFQAESLDTQYF; j_gene: TRBJ2-3; v_gene: TRBV7-8
CDR3aa: CASSLAGTATNEKLFF; j_gene: TRBJ1-4; v_gene: TRBV3-1
CDR3aa: CASSLRSGRSYEQYF; j_gene: TRBJ2-7; v_gene: TRBV7-2
CDR3aa: CAIRQVGYGYTF; j_gene: TRBJ1-2; v_gene: TRBV10-3
CDR3aa: CASRATLAWEQYF; j_gene: TRBJ2-7; v_gene: TRBV7-2
CDR3aa: CASSVNPRRDTQYF; j_gene: TRBJ2-3; v_gene: TRBV11-2
CDR3aa: CAISGINQSSSTGELFF; j_gene: TRBJ2-2; v_gene: TRBV10-3
CDR3aa: CASSLEAGGSDPYGYTF; j_gene: TRBJ1-2; v_gene: TRBV7-2
CDR3aa: CASSLSNQKDIEGQNQPQHF; j_gene: TRBJ1-5; v_gene: TRBV4-1
CDR3aa: CASSSTKGRPGNTIYF; j_gene: TRBJ1-3; v_gene: TRBV11-2
CDR3aa: CATSDNYGYTF; j_gene: TRBJ1-2; v_gene: TRBV24-1
CDR3aa: CASSREGSGYGYTF; j_gene: TRBJ1-2; v_gene: TRBV9
CDR3aa: CASSLEGGGTYEQYF; j_gene: TRBJ2-7; v_gene: TRBV7-2
CDR3aa: CASGLEAGTEAFF; j_gene: TRBJ1-1; v_gene: TRBV12-5
CDR3aa: CASSSVRPYEQYF; j_gene: TRBJ2-7; v_gene: TRBV12-3/TRBV12-4
CDR3aa: CASSSGVKANSPLHF; j_gene: TRBJ1-6; v_gene: TRBV7-2
CDR3aa: CASSFREREGYNEQFF; j_gene: TRBJ2-1; v_gene: TRBV11-3
CDR3aa: CASSSHMGGTNQPQHF; j_gene: TRBJ1-5; v_gene: TRBV7-2
CDR3aa: CASSFQGGELFF; j_gene: TRBJ2-2; v_gene: TRBV7-2
CDR3aa: CASSTSRAGNTIYF; j_gene: TRBJ1-3; v_gene: TRBV6-5
CDR3aa: CASEGDLYNEQFF; j_gene: TRBJ2-1; v_gene: TRBV19
CDR3aa: CASSLFNSPLHF; j_gene: TRBJ1-6; v_gene: TRBV7-6
CDR3aa: CAISTGTSEIRGETQYF; j_gene: TRBJ2-5; v_gene: TRBV10-3
CDR3aa: CASSTRDRVAAFF; j_gene: TRBJ1-1; v_gene: TRBV7-2
CDR3aa: CASSSVRPAYEQYF; j_gene: TRBJ2-7; v_gene: TRBV7-2
CDR3aa: CASTYSGEETQYF; j_gene: TRBJ2-5; v_gene: TRBV12-3/TRBV12-4
CDR3aa: CSARASGGPGETQYF; j_gene: TRBJ2-5; v_gene: TRBV20-1
CDR3aa: CASRYNRVSYYEQFF; j_gene: TRBJ2-1; v_gene: TRBV11-2
CDR3aa: CSANIRSRQGIYEQYF; j_gene: TRBJ2-7; v_gene: TRBV20-1
CDR3aa: CASTGTSGPRSSYEQYF; j_gene: TRBJ2-7; v_gene: TRBV19
CDR3aa: CASSFADSQRLLF; j_gene: TRBJ2-1; v_gene: TRBV12-3/TRBV12-4
CDR3aa: CSVGPSGIEQYF; j_gene: TRBJ2-7; v_gene: TRBV29-1
CDR3aa: CSVAARLKETQYF; j_gene: TRBJ2-5; v_gene: TRBV29-1
CDR3aa: CASSLRWARENTEAFF; j_gene: TRBJ1-1; v_gene: TRBV27
CDR3aa: CSAREPSVYEQYF; j_gene: TRBJ2-7; v_gene: TRBV20-1
CDR3aa: CASSLWNEKLFF; j_gene: TRBJ1-4; v_gene: TRBV7-6
CDR3aa: CASSLWGQGASDTQYF; j_gene: TRBJ2-3; v_gene: TRBV7-4
CDR3aa: CASSQLFREYNEQFF; j_gene: TRBJ2-1; v_gene: TRBV4-3
CDR3aa: CASSSYRGDYGYTF; j_gene: TRBJ1-2; v_gene: TRBV5-1
CDR3aa: CASSLGPSTNEKLFF; j_gene: TRBJ1-4; v_gene: TRBV3-1
CDR3aa: CASSDGVSGTDTQYF; j_gene: TRBJ2-3; v_gene: TRBV7-6
CDR3aa: CASRRGEAYEQYF; j_gene: TRBJ2-7; v_gene: TRBV6-2/TRBV6-3
CDR3aa: CASSREGGKQETQYF; j_gene: TRBJ2-5; v_gene: TRBV5-4
CDR3aa: CASSAPRQVGVRYEQFF; j_gene: TRBJ2-1; v_gene: TRBV2